This TCR beta chain was observed in a study of T cell responses to AZD1222 COVID-19 vaccine. Method: immunoSEQ multiplex PCR; TCRdb's copy keeps in-frame clones and lacks some. The sample shows about 140,000 clones, around 93% of them seen only once. To note about this clone: Its antigen is currently unknown.

Whole-study findings and limits: Baseline seropositives among AZD1222 recipients totaled only 5 to 7. Repertoires were obtained only post-peak T cell response. Following two doses of AZD1222, Spike-specific TCR breadth and depth rose. The donor group comprised mostly white British people and more females; the analysis possibly underestimated clonal diversity.

This CDR3 has 13 residues. Trimming removed 6 bases at V and 4 bases at J, with 10 bases between. The sequence was collected from an adult in good health. The source was peripheral blood, collected on day 0 of AZD1222 vaccination. The rearrangement uses TRBV12-3 or TRBV12-4 and TRBJ1-5; no clear D. The CDR3 spells CASSPAANQPQHF. In nucleotides, the CDR3 is TGTGCCAGCAGCCCGGCCGCGAATCAGCCCCAGCATTTT.